This T cell receptor beta chain was found in a study of shared clonotypes between healthy human individuals. Study-wide points: In this cohort, only blood was sampled, and tissue repertoires likely differ.

As for this clone: Its antigen is as yet unknown.

The CDR3 is 16 amino acids. Trimming removed 0 bases at V and 7 bases at J, with 16 bases between. The germline V gene has CDR1 SGDLS and CDR2 YYNGEE. For every subset, genomic DNA was evenly distributed across several immunoSEQ plates. Study processing details: Junction-only immunoSEQ data arrived without quality scores, meaning filtering differed. Clones were sequenced by immunoSEQ multiplex PCR, and TCRdb holds only the in-frame ones, with some missing. Clonal size and the V and J genes are those of that table, whereas D and trimming came from the DNA. The table lists about 600,000 clones, roughly 72% of them singletons, with around 12% in the top ten. The unsorted samples had some 83 million PBMCs used for genomic DNA.

The chain links TRBV9 to TRBJ2-2; maybe TRBD1 (6 bases). The sequencing sample was made of PBMCs. The receptor comes from a woman in her forties in good health. Some clones in this sample may be carry-over from other donors' samples. In nucleotides, the CDR3 is TGTGCCAGCAGCGTAGCTCTGAGACAGACAGGCGGGGAGCTGTTTTTT. Translation: CASSVALRQTGGELFF.